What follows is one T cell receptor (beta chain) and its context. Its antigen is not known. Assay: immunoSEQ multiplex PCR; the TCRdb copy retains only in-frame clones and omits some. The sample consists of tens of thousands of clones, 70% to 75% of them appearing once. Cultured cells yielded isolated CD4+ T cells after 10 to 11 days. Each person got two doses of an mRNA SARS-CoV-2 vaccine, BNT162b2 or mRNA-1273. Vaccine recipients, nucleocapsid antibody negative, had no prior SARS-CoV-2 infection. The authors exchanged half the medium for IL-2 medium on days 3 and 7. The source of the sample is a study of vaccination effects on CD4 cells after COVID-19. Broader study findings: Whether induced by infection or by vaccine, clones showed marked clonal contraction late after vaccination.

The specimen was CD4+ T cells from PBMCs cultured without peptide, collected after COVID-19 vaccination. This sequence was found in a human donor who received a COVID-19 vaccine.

The CDR3 region is CAISEVVAGGPQDTQYF. The CDR3 DNA is TGTGCCATCAGTGAGGTGGTAGCGGGGGGGCCGCAAGATACGCAGTATTTT. The genes are TRBV10-3 and TRBJ2-3, with 11 positions matching TRBD2. Germline loops: CDR1 ENHRY, CDR2 SYGVKD. Trimming at V came to 2 bases and at J to 5 bases, leaving 9 bases not matched to a gene. The length of the CDR3 is 17 residues.